This T cell receptor (beta chain) comes out of a study of T cells in Graves' hyperthyroidism and ophthalmopathy. This clonotype showed up many times. CDR3 length: 15 residues. Germline lookup yields CDR1 MDHEN and CDR2 SYDVKM. With 8 bases removed from V and 3 bases from J, the gap between germline ends came to 18 bases. RNA transcripts served as the template for amplifying TCR beta CDR3 regions. First-round RT-PCR with HTBI primers amplified the TCR CDR3 region. TCRdb called the multiplex PCR reads again in MiXCR, with one record for every CDR3 protein. This table holds more than 150,000 distinct CDR3 sequences, about 17% found once.

The chain couples TRBV28 to TRBJ2-3; a weak D match, TRBD1 (6 bases). The TCR originated in a woman aged 45-60 years with Graves' hyperthyroidism. Sequenced sample: blood. The chain's CDR3 is CASRSVSQGTDTQYF. In nucleotides, the CDR3 is TGTGCCAGCCGTTCAGTGTCCCAGGGGACAGATACGCAGTATTTT.